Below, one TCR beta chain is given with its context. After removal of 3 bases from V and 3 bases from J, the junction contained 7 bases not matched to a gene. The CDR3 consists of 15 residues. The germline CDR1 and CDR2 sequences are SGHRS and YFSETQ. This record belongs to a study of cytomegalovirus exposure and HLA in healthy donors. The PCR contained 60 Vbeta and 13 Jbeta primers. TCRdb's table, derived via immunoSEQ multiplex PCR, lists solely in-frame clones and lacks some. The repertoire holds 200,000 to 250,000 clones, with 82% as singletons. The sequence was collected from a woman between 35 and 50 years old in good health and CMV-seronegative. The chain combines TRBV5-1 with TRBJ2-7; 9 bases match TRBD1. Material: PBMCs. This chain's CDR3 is CASSWGGQGFYEQYF. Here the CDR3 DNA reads TGCGCCAGCAGCTGGGGGGGACAGGGATTCTACGAGCAGTACTTC.